The 25 T cell receptor beta chains in this list originate from one sample, sequenced in a study of identical twins. TCRdb passed the 5' RACE reads through MiXCR, listing each CDR3 protein once. The sample has hundreds of thousands of distinct CDR3 sequences, 12% seen once. The same data also contributed to another study, on yellow fever vaccine responses in identical twins.

Sequencing used PBMCs. The receptors were gathered from a woman aged 18-35 years in good health.

This clonotype was recorded once. The chain joins TRBV20-1 to TRBJ2-3; D gene uncertain. Germline V gene lookup returns CDR1 DFQATT and CDR2 SNEGSKA (reference sequence). The length of the CDR3 is 15 residues. Deletions cut 1 base from V and 0 bases from J, with 11 bases between. In DNA form, the CDR3 reads TGCAGTGCTAGAGGCCTCCAGGTCAGCACAGATACGCAGTATTTT. Amino acids: CSARGLQVSTDTQYF.

This clonotype was picked up a small number of times. The chain is built from TRBV5-5 and TRBJ2-3, with D perhaps matching TRBD2 (6 bases). Germline V gene data show CDR1 as SGHKS and CDR2 as YYEKEE (reference sequence). The CDR3 has 15 residues. Trimming shortened V by 2 bases and J by 3 bases, and 13 bases separated the two germline ends. The CDR3 loop reads CASSFGRAGTDTQYF. The CDR3 DNA reads TGTGCCAGCAGCTTCGGCAGGGCGGGAACAGATACGCAGTATTTT.

J is TRBJ2-1 and V is TRBV7-9; D gene uncertain. V was shortened by 1 base and J by 0 bases, with 10 bases between the two germline ends. The CDR3 is made up of 16 amino acids. From germline, CDR1 is SEHNR and CDR2 FQNEAQ (reference sequence). DNA for the CDR3: TGTGCCAGCAGCTTAGTCCCGCGAAGCTCCTACAATGAGCAGTTCTTC. It codes for CASSLVPRSSYNEQFF.

The table lists this clonotype with a few counts. J is TRBJ1-2 and V is TRBV10-3, with D maybe TRBD1 (6 bases). V was shortened by 10 bases and J by 3 bases, with 15 bases between the two germline ends. The CDR3 runs 13 residues. CDR1 and CDR2 (germline): ENHRY, SYGVKD. The CDR3 region has the DNA TGTGCCAAGGGAGGGGGGGATCACTATGGCTACACCTTC. The encoded protein is CAKGGGDHYGYTF.

The chain recombines TRBV6-5 with TRBJ2-1; 8 nucleotides agree with TRBD2. The germline CDR1 and CDR2 sequences are MNHEY and SVGAGI. This CDR3 spans 12 amino acids. The junction had 8 bases not matched to a gene; V was cut back by 7 bases and J by 12 bases. The CDR3 loop is CASTNGGGTQFF. As DNA, the CDR3 is TGTGCCAGCACCAACGGGGGGGGGACGCAGTTCTTC.

This clonotype has ten or more counts. The chain joins TRBV20-1 to TRBJ2-2, with 9 bases that match TRBD1. The CDR3 loop spans 15 amino acids. Germline CDR1 DFQATT, CDR2 SNEGSKA (reference sequence). Trimming cost V 5 bases and J 4 bases; bases outside gene matches: 8. CDR3 region: CSAEQHRGRTGELFF. The CDR3 nucleotides are TGCAGTGCTGAACAGCACAGGGGGCGCACCGGGGAGCTGTTTTTT.

This clonotype was observed a handful of times. This sequence joins TRBV5-5 and TRBJ1-5; TRBD1 matches at 9 bases. The CDR3 extends over 15 amino acids. V lost 3 bases to trimming and J lost 3 bases; unmatched junction nucleotides: 4. The germline V gene encodes CDR1 SGHKS and CDR2 YYEKEE (reference sequence). CDR3 coding DNA: TGTGCCAGCAGCTCGGACAGGGGTATCAATCAGCCCCAGCATTTT. Translating gives CASSSDRGINQPQHF.

The gene calls are TRBV29-1 and TRBJ2-2; TRBD1 agrees at 12 bases. The CDR3 spans 16 residues. V lost 7 bases, J lost 4 bases, and 10 bases stayed unmatched. Germline-derived CDR1 and CDR2 are SQVTM and ANQGSEA. CDR3 sequence reads: CSASGTGGAGTGELFF. CDR3 sequence (DNA): TGCAGCGCTTCAGGGACAGGGGGCGCTGGCACCGGGGAGCTGTTTTTT.

The rearrangement links TRBV15 to TRBJ2-1; D is possibly TRBD1 or TRBD2 (5 bases each). This CDR3 spans 13 amino acids. Trimming removed 3 bases from V and 6 bases from J, with 9 bases in between. CDR1 is LNHNV, CDR2 YYDKDF, per germline (reference sequence). For the CDR3, the DNA is TGTGCCACCAGCAGCGGGACCGTCAATGAGCAGTTCTTC. Protein: CATSSGTVNEQFF.

This clonotype was seen a handful of times. The CDR3 DNA sequence: TGTGCCAGCAGGGGAATTAGCGGGAACTCCTACAATGAGCAGTTCTTC. Translating gives CASRGISGNSYNEQFF. The chain is built from TRBV2 and TRBJ2-1; TRBD2 matches at 8 bases. The CDR3 covers 16 residues. V lost 6 bases, J lost 0 bases, and 7 bases stayed unmatched. Germline V lookup: CDR1 SNHLY, CDR2 FYNNEI.

This chain joins TRBV29-1 and TRBJ2-1; a possible D gene is TRBD1 (5 bases). The ends were cut back, 7 bases at V and 5 bases at J, with 24 bases in the middle. This CDR3 is built from 16 residues. Germline assignment: CDR1 SQVTM and CDR2 ANQGSEA. The chain's CDR3 is CSGDRYGASLDNEQFF. In DNA form, the CDR3 reads TGCAGCGGGGATAGATATGGGGCCTCACTCGACAATGAGCAGTTCTTC.

This clonotype was found a few times. The V gene is TRBV24-1, the J gene TRBJ2-3; D gene ambiguous. Germline assignment: CDR1 KGHDR and CDR2 SFDVKD. The CDR3 totals 14 residues. Between the trimmed V and J ends, which lost 7 bases and 0 bases, there was a span of 10 bases. The CDR3: CATRGPGSTDTQYF. The CDR3 DNA follows: TGTGCCACCAGAGGGCCCGGGAGCACAGATACGCAGTATTTT.

There are a few counts of this clonotype. DNA for the CDR3: TGTGCCAGCAGCTTAGCGGGCTCAGGGGCGAGAAACATTCAGTACTTC. The encoded protein is CASSLAGSGARNIQYF. The J gene is TRBJ2-4, the V gene TRBV7-9, with D tentatively TRBD1 (6 bases). This CDR3 has 16 amino acids. The V end lost 0 bases, the J end lost 6 bases, and 15 bases lay between the germline ends. Germline V gene lookup returns CDR1 SEHNR and CDR2 FQNEAQ (reference sequence).

This clonotype has just a few counts. V gene TRBV4-1 combines with J gene TRBJ2-1, with D possibly TRBD2 on 6 matching bases. The CDR3 contains 17 residues. Per germline, CDR1 MGHRA and CDR2 YSYEKL. Trimming took off 0 bases at V and 0 bases at J, with 12 bases between the two ends. The CDR3 region is CASSQDTWEASYNEQFF. The CDR3 coding sequence is TGCGCCAGCAGCCAAGATACGTGGGAGGCCTCCTACAATGAGCAGTTCTTC.

This clonotype was found a few times. The CDR3 DNA follows: TGTGCCACCAGTGATTCGCAGGTTACCAATCAGCCCCAGCATTTT. The encoded protein is CATSDSQVTNQPQHF. V is TRBV24-1 and J is TRBJ1-5; D call uncertain. V was pared by 2 bases and J by 3 bases, with 10 bases between. The CDR3 runs 15 residues. The germline gives CDR1 KGHDR, CDR2 SFDVKD.

This clonotype was detected only a few times. The J gene is TRBJ2-5, the V gene TRBV7-9, with D unresolved. Trimming stripped 1 base from V and 1 base from J, with 16 bases between. This CDR3 has 17 residues. Germline V gives CDR1 SEHNR, CDR2 FQNEAQ (reference sequence). CDR3 coding DNA: TGTGCCAGCAGCTTAGGAAGGAACGCCATGACCCAAGAGACCCAGTACTTC. Its protein product is CASSLGRNAMTQETQYF. Drawing the rest from reference TRBV7-9 and TRBJ2-5, the complete variable domain is DTGVSQNPRHKITKRGQNVTFRCDPISEHNRLYWYRQTLGQGPEFLTYFQNEAQLEKSRLLSDRFSAERPKGSFSTLEIQRTEQGDSAMYLCASSLGRNAMTQETQYFGPGTRLLVL.

This clonotype appeared a single time. This chain joins TRBV4-1 and TRBJ2-1; 7 nucleotides match TRBD2. The CDR3 is 14 amino acids. V trimming: 5 bases; J trimming: 5 bases; junction bases outside the gene matches: 6. Per the germline V gene, CDR1 is MGHRA and CDR2 is YSYEKL. This CDR3 is CASSYGLVNNEQFF. CDR3 coding DNA: TGCGCCAGCAGCTACGGACTAGTGAACAATGAGCAGTTCTTC.

This clonotype was detected many times. J is TRBJ2-2 and V is TRBV11-2, with D uncertain. Looked up from germline, CDR1 is SGHAT and CDR2 is FQNNGV. The CDR3 is 13 residues long. V was cut by 3 bases and J by 4 bases, with 6 bases left in between. CDR3 coding DNA: TGTGCCAGCAGCTTTCGGGCCACCGGGGAGCTGTTTTTT. Translation: CASSFRATGELFF.

A remark on this clonotype: This probably arose from a read error, given a far larger clone one base away. This sequence joins TRBV12-3 or TRBV12-4 and TRBJ2-7; no clear D. The CDR3 runs 13 residues. The CDR3 nucleotides are TGTGCCAGCAGTTTAGGATCCTCCTACAAGCAGTACTTC. As protein: CASSLGSSYKQYF.

The J gene is TRBJ2-3, the V gene TRBV4-1; 11 bases align to TRBD1. Germline V gives CDR1 MGHRA, CDR2 YSYEKL. This CDR3 region has 18 residues. V gave up 0 bases and J gave up 3 bases; unmatched junction bases: 8. The CDR3 loop is CASSQDPGTGGFTDTQYF. In nucleotides, the CDR3 is TGCGCCAGCAGCCAAGACCCTGGGACAGGGGGTTTTACAGATACGCAGTATTTT.

In its sample, this clonotype was seen a few times. The chain links TRBV13 to TRBJ2-3; tentative D call: TRBD2 (6 bases). Germline CDR1 and CDR2: PRHDT and FYEKMQ (reference sequence). The V and J ends lost 5 bases and 6 bases respectively, with 18 bases between them. The CDR3 has 15 residues. The CDR3 nucleotides read TGTGCCAGCAGCACGGACCGGGGGAGTGGCGATACGCAGTATTTT. Its protein product is CASSTDRGSGDTQYF.

This clonotype was picked up a small number of times. The genes are TRBV5-1 and TRBJ1-1; D is perhaps TRBD1 (5 bases). Germline CDR1 is SGHRS and CDR2 is YFSETQ. CDR3 length equals 15 residues. V lost 4 bases to trimming and J lost 1 base, with 14 bases between them. The CDR3: CASSSRDAGNTEAFF. DNA for the CDR3: TGCGCCAGCAGCAGCAGGGACGCGGGGAACACTGAAGCTTTCTTT.

In this sample, this clonotype turned up many times. The V and J genes are TRBV6-2 or TRBV6-3 and TRBJ2-3; unclear D gene. Per the germline V gene, CDR1 is MNHEY and CDR2 is SVGEGT. The CDR3 loop spans 14 amino acids. V was trimmed by 0 bases and J by 9 bases, leaving 13 bases between them. Here the CDR3 DNA reads TGTGCCAGCAGTTACTCGAGCGCGCAGAGGACGCAGTATTTT. It encodes CASSYSSAQRTQYF.

The chain is built from TRBV6-1 and TRBJ2-2, with a weak D call TRBD2 (5 bases). Germline V gene data show CDR1 as MNHNS and CDR2 as SASEGT. The CDR3 loop spans 15 amino acids. Trimming took off 7 bases at V and 3 bases at J, with 15 bases between the two ends. This chain's CDR3 is CASKLQAGDTGELFF. CDR3 coding DNA: TGTGCCAGCAAACTCCAGGCGGGTGACACCGGGGAGCTGTTTTTT.

This clonotype was seen repeatedly, ten times or more. This chain joins TRBV6-1 and TRBJ1-2; the match to TRBD1 covers 9 bases. The CDR3 length is 16 residues. CDR1 is MNHNS, CDR2 SASEGT, per germline. V lost 6 bases and J lost 3; bases outside the gene matches: 11. The CDR3 reads CASSTGTGKVDYGYTF. The CDR3 nucleotides read TGTGCCAGCAGCACAGGGACAGGGAAGGTGGACTATGGCTACACCTTC.